In this sample, the clone carrying this TCR beta chain turned up many times. The antigen remains unidentified. The data were obtained in a study of T cell repertoires in cytomegalovirus infection. Study background: An indication of both CMV infection and matching HLA type came from public TCR beta signatures. Broader study findings: It was HLA-C-restricted CMV-specific TCR beta clonotypes that dominated the response ex vivo. CMV carriers with the relevant HLA were identified by cumulative public TCR beta family frequency.

Each CDR3 protein gets one entry after TCRdb re-called the reads with MiXCR. The data show approximately 500,000 distinct CDR3 sequences, around 11% seen once. This CDR3 comprises 15 residues. V dropped 8 bases and J dropped 2 bases, with 15 bases sitting between them. The germline gives CDR1 MNHEY, CDR2 SMNVEV (reference sequence). The chain uses TRBV27 and TRBJ1-4; D is uncertain. The sequenced sample was PBMCs. This TCR was recovered from a human donor in good health (CMV status not recorded). Some clones in this sample may be carry-over from other donors' samples. Here the CDR3 reads CASSRSRPTNEKLFF. The DNA for the CDR3 is TGTGCCAGCTCCCGCTCCCGGCCTACTAATGAAAAACTGTTTTTT. Variable domain in full (rest from reference TRBV27 and TRBJ1-4): EAQVTQNPRYLITVTGKKLTVTCSQNMNHEYMSWYRQDPGLGLRQIYYSMNVEVTDKGDVPEGYKVSRKEKRNFPLILESPSPNQTSLYFCASSRSRPTNEKLFFGSGTQLSVL.